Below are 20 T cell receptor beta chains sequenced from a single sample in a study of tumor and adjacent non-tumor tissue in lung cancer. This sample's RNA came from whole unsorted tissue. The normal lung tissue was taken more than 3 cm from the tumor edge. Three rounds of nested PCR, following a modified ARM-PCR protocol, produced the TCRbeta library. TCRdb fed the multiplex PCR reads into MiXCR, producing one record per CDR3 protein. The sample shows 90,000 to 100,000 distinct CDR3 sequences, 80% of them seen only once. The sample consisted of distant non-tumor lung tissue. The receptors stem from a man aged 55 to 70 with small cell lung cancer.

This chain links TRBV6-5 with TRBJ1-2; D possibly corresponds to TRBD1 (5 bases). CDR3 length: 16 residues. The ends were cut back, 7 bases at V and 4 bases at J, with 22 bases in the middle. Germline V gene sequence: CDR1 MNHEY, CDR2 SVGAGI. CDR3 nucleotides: TGTGCCAGCACCCCCGTCACCGGGACGTGGAGCTATGGCTACACCTTC. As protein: CASTPVTGTWSYGYTF.

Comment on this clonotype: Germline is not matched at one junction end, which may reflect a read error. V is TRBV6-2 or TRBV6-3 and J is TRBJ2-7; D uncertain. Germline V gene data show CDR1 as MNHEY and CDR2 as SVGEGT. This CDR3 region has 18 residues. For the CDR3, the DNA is TGTGCCAGCAGATACACGATTATCTCATTGACGAGCTCCTACGAGCAGTATTTC. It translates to CASRYTIISLTSSYEQYF.

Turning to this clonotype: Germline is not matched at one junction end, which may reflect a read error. As DNA, the CDR3 is TGTGACATCAGTACAAAGATTCAGTACACCGGGGAGCTGTTTTTT. Translation gives CDISTKIQYTGELFF. The chain couples TRBV10-3 to TRBJ2-2, with D unclear. CDR1 and CDR2 (germline): ENHRY, SYGVKD. The CDR3 contains 15 residues.

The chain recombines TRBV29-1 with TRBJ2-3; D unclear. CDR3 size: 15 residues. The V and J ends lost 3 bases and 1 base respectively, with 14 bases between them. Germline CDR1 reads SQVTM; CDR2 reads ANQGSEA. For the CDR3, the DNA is TGCAGCGTTGATCTATCGGCCTGTCGCACAGATACGCAGTATTTT. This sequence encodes CSVDLSACRTDTQYF.

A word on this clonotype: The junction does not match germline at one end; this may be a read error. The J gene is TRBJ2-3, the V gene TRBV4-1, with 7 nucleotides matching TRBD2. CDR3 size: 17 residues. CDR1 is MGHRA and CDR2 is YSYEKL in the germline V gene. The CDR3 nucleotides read TGTGCCAGCAGCCAAGAGACGGCGGGAGCCTCCACAGAAACGCAGTATTTT. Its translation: CASSQETAGASTETQYF.

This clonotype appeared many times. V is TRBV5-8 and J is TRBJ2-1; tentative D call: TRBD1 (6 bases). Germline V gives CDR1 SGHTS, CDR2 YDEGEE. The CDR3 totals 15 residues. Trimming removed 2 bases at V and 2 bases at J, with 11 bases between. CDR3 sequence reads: CASSLQGQTYNEQFF. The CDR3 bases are TGTGCCAGCAGCTTACAGGGACAAACCTACAATGAGCAGTTCTTC.

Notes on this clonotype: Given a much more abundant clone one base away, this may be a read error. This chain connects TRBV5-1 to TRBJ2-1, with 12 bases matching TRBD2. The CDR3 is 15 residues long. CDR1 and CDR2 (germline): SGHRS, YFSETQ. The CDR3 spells CASSSGLAGYNEQIF. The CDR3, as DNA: TGCGCCAGCAGCTCAGGACTAGCGGGATACAATGAGCAGATCTTC.

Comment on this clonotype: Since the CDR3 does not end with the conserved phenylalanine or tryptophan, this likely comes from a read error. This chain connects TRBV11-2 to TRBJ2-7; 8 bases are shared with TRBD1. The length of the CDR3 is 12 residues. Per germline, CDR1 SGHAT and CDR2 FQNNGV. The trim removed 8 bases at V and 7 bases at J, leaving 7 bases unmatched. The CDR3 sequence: CASCSGGSEQYS. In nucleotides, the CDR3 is TGTGCCAGCTGCTCAGGGGGCTCGGAGCAGTACTCT.

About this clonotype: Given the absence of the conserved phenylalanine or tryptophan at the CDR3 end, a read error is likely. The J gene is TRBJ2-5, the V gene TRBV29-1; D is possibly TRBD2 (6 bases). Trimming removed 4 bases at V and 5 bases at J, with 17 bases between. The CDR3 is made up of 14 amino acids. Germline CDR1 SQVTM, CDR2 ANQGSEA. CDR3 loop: CSVGEAHPRETQYL. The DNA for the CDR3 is TGCAGCGTTGGGGAGGCCCACCCCCGGGAGACCCAGTACTTA.

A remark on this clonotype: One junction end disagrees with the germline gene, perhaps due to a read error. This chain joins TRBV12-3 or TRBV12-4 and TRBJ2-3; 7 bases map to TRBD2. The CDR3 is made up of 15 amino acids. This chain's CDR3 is CDSSSGGSFRDTQYF. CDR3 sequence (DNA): TGTGACAGCAGTTCAGGCGGGAGCTTCAGAGATACGCAGTATTTT.

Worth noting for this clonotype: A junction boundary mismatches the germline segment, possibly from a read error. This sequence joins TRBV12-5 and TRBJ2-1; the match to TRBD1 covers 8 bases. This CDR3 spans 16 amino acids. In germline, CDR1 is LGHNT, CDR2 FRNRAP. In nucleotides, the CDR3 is TGTGCTAGTGGTGTGGCTTGGGAACAGGGGGTTTATGAGGAGTTCTTC. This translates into CASGVAWEQGVYEEFF.

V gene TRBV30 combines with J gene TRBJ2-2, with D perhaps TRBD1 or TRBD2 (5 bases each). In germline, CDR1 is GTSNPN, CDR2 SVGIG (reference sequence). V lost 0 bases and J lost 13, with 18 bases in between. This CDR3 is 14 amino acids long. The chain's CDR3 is CAWSVGTNTEGLFF. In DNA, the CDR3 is TGTGCCTGGAGTGTGGGGACCAATACCGAGGGGCTGTTTTTT.

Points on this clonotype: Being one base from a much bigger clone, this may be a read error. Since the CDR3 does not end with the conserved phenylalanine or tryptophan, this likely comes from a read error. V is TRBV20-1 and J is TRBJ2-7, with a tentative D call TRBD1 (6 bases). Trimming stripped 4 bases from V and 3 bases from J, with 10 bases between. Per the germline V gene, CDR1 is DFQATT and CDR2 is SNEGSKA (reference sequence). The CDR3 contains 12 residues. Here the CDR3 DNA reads TGCAGTGCTATCACGACAGGCTACGAGCAGTACTTA. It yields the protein CSAITTGYEQYL.

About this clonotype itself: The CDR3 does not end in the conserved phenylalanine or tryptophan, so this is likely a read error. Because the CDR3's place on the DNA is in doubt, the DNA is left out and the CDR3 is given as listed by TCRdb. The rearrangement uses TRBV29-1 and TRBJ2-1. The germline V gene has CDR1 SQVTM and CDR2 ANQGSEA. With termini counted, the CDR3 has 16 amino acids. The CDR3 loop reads CSVEDLAASSYNEQSL.

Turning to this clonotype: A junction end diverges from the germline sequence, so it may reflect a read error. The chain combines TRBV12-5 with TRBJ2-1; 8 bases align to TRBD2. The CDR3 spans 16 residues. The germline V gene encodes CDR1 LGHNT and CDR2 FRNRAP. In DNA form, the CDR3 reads TGTGCTAGTGGCCGAGGTCGGGGGGGTTCCTACGATGAGCAGTTCTTC. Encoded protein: CASGRGRGGSYDEQFF. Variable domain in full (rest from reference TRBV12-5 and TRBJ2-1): DARVTQTPRHKVTEMGQEVTMRCQPILGHNTVFWYRQTMMQGLELLAYFRNRAPLDDSGMPKDRFSAEMPDATLATLKIQPSEPRDSAVYFCASGRGRGGSYDEQFFGPGTRLTVL.

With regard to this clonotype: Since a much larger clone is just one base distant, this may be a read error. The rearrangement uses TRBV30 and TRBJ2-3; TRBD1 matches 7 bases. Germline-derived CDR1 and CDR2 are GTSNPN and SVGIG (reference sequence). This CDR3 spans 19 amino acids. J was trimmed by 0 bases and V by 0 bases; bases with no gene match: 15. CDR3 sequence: CAWSVKGALSSRSTDTQYF. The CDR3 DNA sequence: TGTGCCTGGAGTGTAAAGGGGGCCTTAAGCAGTAGAAGCACAGATACGCAGTATTTT.

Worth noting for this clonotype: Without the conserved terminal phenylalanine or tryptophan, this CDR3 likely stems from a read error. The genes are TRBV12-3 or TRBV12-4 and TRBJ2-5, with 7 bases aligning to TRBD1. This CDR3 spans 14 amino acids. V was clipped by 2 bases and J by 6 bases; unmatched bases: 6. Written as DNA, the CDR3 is TGTGCCAGCAGTTTAATGGACAGGAAACAGACCCAGTACATC. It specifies CASSLMDRKQTQYI.

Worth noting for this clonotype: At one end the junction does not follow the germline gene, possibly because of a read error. CDR3 protein: CASSQVQLGGWTDTEHF. The DNA for the CDR3 is TGTGCCAGCAGCCAAGTTCAACTGGGTGGGTGGACAGATACGGAGCATTTT. This chain joins TRBV4-2 and TRBJ2-3; D perhaps matches TRBD1 (6 bases). Germline V gene lookup returns CDR1 LGHNA and CDR2 YNFKEQ. There are 17 residues in the CDR3.

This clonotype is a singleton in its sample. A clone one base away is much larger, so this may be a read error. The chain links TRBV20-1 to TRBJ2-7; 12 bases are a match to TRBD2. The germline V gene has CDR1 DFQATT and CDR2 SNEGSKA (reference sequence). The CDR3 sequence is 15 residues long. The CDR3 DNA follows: TGCAGTGTTAGAGAACCTAGCGGGAGGGCCTACGAGCAGTACTTC. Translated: CSVREPSGRAYEQYF.

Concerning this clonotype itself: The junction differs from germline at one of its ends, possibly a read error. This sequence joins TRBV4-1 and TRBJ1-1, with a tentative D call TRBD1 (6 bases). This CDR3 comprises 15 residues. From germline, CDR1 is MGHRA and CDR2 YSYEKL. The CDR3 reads CASSQVLQRGAEAIF. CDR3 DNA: TGCGCCAGCAGCCAAGTGCTGCAGCGGGGGGCTGAAGCTATCTTT.